One sample yielded the 16 T cell receptor beta chains listed below, sequenced in a study of identical twins. TCRdb called the 5' RACE reads again in MiXCR, with one record for every CDR3 protein. In the table there are hundreds of thousands of distinct CDR3 sequences, approximately 18% of which are singletons. These data were likewise used in another study, on T cells expressing NK-cell markers.

Sample: PBMCs. The receptor set was obtained from a woman aged 18-30 years in good health.

The chain combines TRBV6-5 with TRBJ2-5, with D maybe TRBD2 (5 bases). Germline loops: CDR1 MNHEY, CDR2 SVGAGI. V lost 8 bases and J lost 4, with 11 bases in between. The CDR3 consists of 12 residues. Written as DNA, the CDR3 is TGTGCCAGCGTAGGGAGTGGAGAGACCCAGTACTTC. It translates to CASVGSGETQYF.

The CDR3 coding sequence is TGTGCCTTGCGGGGGGCCGGGGCAGATACGCAGTATTTT. Translation: CALRGAGADTQYF. The rearrangement joins TRBV10-3 to TRBJ2-3; 8 positions match TRBD2. The germline CDR1 and CDR2 sequences are ENHRY and SYGVKD. The CDR3 spans 13 residues. Trimming at V came to 11 bases and at J to 4 bases, leaving 8 bases not matched to a gene.

This sequence joins TRBV6-1 and TRBJ2-1; D gene uncertain. The CDR3 spans 13 residues. Trimming stripped 7 bases from V and 0 bases from J, with 7 bases between. Germline V gene lookup returns CDR1 MNHNS and CDR2 SASEGT. This chain's CDR3 is CASKTSSYNEQFF. In DNA form, the CDR3 reads TGTGCCAGCAAAACAAGCTCCTACAATGAGCAGTTCTTC.

This clonotype has more than one count but fewer than ten. CDR3 sequence (DNA): TGCGCCAGCAGCTTGGGCCCGGGAGCCAGCAATCAGCCCCAGCATTTT. Amino acids: CASSLGPGASNQPQHF. This sequence joins TRBV5-1 and TRBJ1-5; no clear D gene. Germline-derived CDR1 and CDR2 are SGHRS and YFSETQ. The CDR3 extends over 16 amino acids. Deletions cut 0 bases from V and 1 base from J, with 11 bases between.

The J gene is TRBJ2-1, the V gene TRBV29-1; the D call may be TRBD1 or TRBD2 (5 bases each). The V and J ends lost 7 bases and 9 bases respectively, with 19 bases between them. Germline assignment: CDR1 SQVTM and CDR2 ANQGSEA. This CDR3 has 13 amino acids. The CDR3 is CSGGTIERGEQFF. In nucleotides, the CDR3 is TGCAGCGGGGGGACCATCGAACGTGGTGAGCAGTTCTTC.

This clonotype has only a few counts. The J gene is TRBJ2-5, the V gene TRBV12-3 or TRBV12-4; 8 positions agree with TRBD2. V lost 4 bases to trimming and J lost 4 bases; unmatched junction nucleotides: 8. The CDR3 sequence is 15 residues long. CDR3 sequence (DNA): TGTGCCAGCAGTTCTGCGGGGGGACAAGTAGAGACCCAGTACTTC. Its translation: CASSSAGGQVETQYF.

The chain recombines TRBV11-2 with TRBJ2-3; a possible D gene is TRBD2 (5 bases). V gave up 2 bases and J gave up 0 bases, with 18 bases separating them. CDR3 length equals 18 residues. Germline values: CDR1 SGHAT, CDR2 FQNNGV. CDR3 bases: TGTGCCAGCAGCTTATACCTCGGGTGGAGGTCTAGCACAGATACGCAGTATTTT. It translates to CASSLYLGWRSSTDTQYF.

This chain uses TRBV4-3 with TRBJ2-1; 7 nucleotides align to TRBD2. Germline CDR1 reads LGHNA; CDR2 reads YSLEER. Trimming removed 0 bases from V and 9 bases from J; junction bases left unmatched: 11. The CDR3 runs to 16 residues. For the CDR3, the DNA is TGCGCCAGCAGCCAAGAGGCCCATCGGGAGCGGGGTGAGCAGTTCTTC. Its translation: CASSQEAHRERGEQFF.

CDR3: CSVGQEGYEQYF. Written as DNA, the CDR3 is TGCAGCGTTGGACAGGAGGGCTACGAGCAGTACTTC. This rearrangement joins TRBV29-1 to TRBJ2-7; D could derive from TRBD1 or TRBD2 (6 bases each). Trimming stripped 4 bases from V and 3 bases from J, with 10 bases between. The length of the CDR3 is 12 residues. Germline V lookup: CDR1 SQVTM, CDR2 ANQGSEA.

The J gene is TRBJ2-2, the V gene TRBV6-5; 9 nucleotides line up with TRBD1. The ends lost 5 bases at V and 5 bases at J; junction bases unmatched: 6. The CDR3 consists of 15 residues. CDR1 MNHEY and CDR2 SVGAGI come from the germline V gene. CDR3 sequence: CASSLQGARTGELFF. CDR3 DNA: TGTGCCAGCAGTCTACAGGGGGCAAGAACCGGGGAGCTGTTTTTT.

This clonotype was observed a few times. This rearrangement joins TRBV20-1 to TRBJ2-1, with 11 nucleotides matching TRBD2. J gave up 4 bases and V 6 bases, and 5 bases lay outside the gene matches. CDR1 is DFQATT, CDR2 SNEGSKA, per germline (reference sequence). This CDR3 contains 14 residues. CDR3 loop: CSAPGLAEYNEQFF. The CDR3 DNA follows: TGCAGTGCCCCGGGACTAGCGGAGTACAATGAGCAGTTCTTC.

A few counts support this clonotype. The chain uses TRBV20-1 and TRBJ1-1; perhaps TRBD1 as D (6 bases). Deletions cut 0 bases from V and 0 bases from J, with 8 bases between. Germline V gives CDR1 DFQATT, CDR2 SNEGSKA (reference sequence). This CDR3 has 14 residues. The CDR3 loop reads CSAREGQVNTEAFF. Written as DNA, the CDR3 is TGCAGTGCTAGAGAGGGACAAGTGAACACTGAAGCTTTCTTT.

This clonotype was found a few times. V usage is TRBV10-2 and J usage is TRBJ2-6, with 11 positions matching TRBD2. With 6 bases clipped from V and 4 bases from J, the junction kept 14 bases outside the gene matches. CDR1 WSHSY and CDR2 SAAADI come from the germline V gene. The CDR3 extends over 19 amino acids. CDR3 bases: TGCGCCAGCAGAAAGAGCACTAGCGGGAGTATGAGAGGGGCCAACGTCCTGACTTTC. Its translation: CASRKSTSGSMRGANVLTF.

This sequence joins TRBV12-3 or TRBV12-4 and TRBJ2-1; 8 bases fit TRBD2. Trimming at V came to 3 bases and at J to 8 bases, leaving 9 bases not matched to a gene. This CDR3 spans 15 amino acids. The CDR3 region is CASSFRGGLVHEQFF. CDR3 nucleotides: TGTGCCAGCAGTTTTCGAGGGGGACTAGTGCATGAGCAGTTCTTC.

V usage is TRBV4-2 and J usage is TRBJ2-7, with D possibly TRBD1 on 5 matching bases. Per germline, CDR1 LGHNA and CDR2 YNFKEQ. Trimming pared 4 bases from V and 0 bases from J, leaving 13 bases between. The CDR3 has 15 amino acids. CDR3 nucleotides: TGTGCCAGCAGCCCTGGGGCGCTACTCTCCTACGAGCAGTACTTC. It is translated as CASSPGALLSYEQYF.

This clonotype showed up just a few times. The J gene is TRBJ2-7, the V gene TRBV20-1; D uncertain. CDR1 is DFQATT, CDR2 SNEGSKA, per germline (reference sequence). The CDR3 totals 13 residues. The V end lost 3 bases, the J end lost 5 bases, and 14 bases lay between the germline ends. The CDR3 coding sequence is TGCAGTGCTAGGGACCCCAAGTCTCACGAGCAGTACTTC. Translation gives CSARDPKSHEQYF.